This T cell receptor (beta chain) was profiled in a study of blood T cell repertoires in COVID-19. Study-wide context: Some COVID-19 samples were acute and others convalescent; all came from the United States, Italy and Spain. PBMCs, B-cell-depleted T cells, or T cells provided the cDNA or gDNA that made up the material.

The CDR3 contains 13 residues. Looked up from germline, CDR1 is GTSNPN and CDR2 is SVGIG (reference sequence). Trimming took off 0 bases at V and 8 bases at J, with 10 bases between the two ends. In the authors' methods: Estimation of nucleated cell counts was performed using reference gene primer amplification. Measured with immunoSEQ multiplex PCR; TCRdb has only the in-frame clones, and not every one. Clone size and the V and J calls come from that table; the DNA yielded D and trimming. The sample records 180,000 or so clones, around 87% being singletons. The specimen sequenced was peripheral blood. This sequence was found in a man younger than 35 with acute or convalescent COVID-19. The V gene is TRBV30, the J gene TRBJ2-2; D gene uncertain. In nucleotides, the CDR3 is TGTGCCTGGAGTGTAATAGTGACTGGGGAGCTGTTTTTT. It codes for CAWSVIVTGELFF. Filled out from reference TRBV30 and TRBJ2-2, the complete variable domain reads SQTIHQWPATLVQPVGSPLSLECTVEGTSNPNLYWYRQAAGRGLQLLFYSVGIGQISSEVPQNLSASRPQDRQFILSSKKLLLSDSGFYLCAWSVIVTGELFFGEGSRLTVL.